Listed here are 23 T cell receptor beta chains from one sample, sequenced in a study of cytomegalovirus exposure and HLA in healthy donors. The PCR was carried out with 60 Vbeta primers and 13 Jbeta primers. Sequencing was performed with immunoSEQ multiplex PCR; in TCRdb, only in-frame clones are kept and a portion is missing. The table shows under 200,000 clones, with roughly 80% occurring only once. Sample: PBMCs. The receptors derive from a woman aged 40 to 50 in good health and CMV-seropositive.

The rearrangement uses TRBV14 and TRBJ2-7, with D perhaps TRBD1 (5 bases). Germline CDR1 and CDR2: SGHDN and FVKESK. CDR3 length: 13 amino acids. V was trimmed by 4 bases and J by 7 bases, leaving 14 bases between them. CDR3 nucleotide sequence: TGTGCCAGCAGCCTATACAGGTCTGGGGAGCAGTACTTC. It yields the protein CASSLYRSGEQYF. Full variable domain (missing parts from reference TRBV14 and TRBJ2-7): EAGVTQFPSHSVIEKGQTVTLRCDPISGHDNLYWYRRVMGKEIKFLLHFVKESKQDESGMPNNRFLAERTGGTYSTLKVQPAELEDSGVYFCASSLYRSGEQYFGPGTRLTVT.

The CDR3 reads CAIRGSGGFNTGELFF. The CDR3 bases are TGTGCCATCAGGGGATCAGGGGGCTTTAACACCGGGGAGCTGTTTTTT. The genes are TRBV10-3 and TRBJ2-2; the match to TRBD1 covers 8 bases. V gave up 6 bases and J gave up 2 bases; unmatched junction bases: 8. Germline values: CDR1 ENHRY, CDR2 SYGVKD. This CDR3 is built from 16 residues.

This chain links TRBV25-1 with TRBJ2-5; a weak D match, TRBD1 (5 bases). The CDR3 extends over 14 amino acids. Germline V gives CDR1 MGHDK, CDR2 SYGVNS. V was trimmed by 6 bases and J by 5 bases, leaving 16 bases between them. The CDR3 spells CASRDHQGWETQYF. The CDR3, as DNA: TGTGCCAGCAGGGACCATCAGGGATGGGAGACCCAGTACTTC.

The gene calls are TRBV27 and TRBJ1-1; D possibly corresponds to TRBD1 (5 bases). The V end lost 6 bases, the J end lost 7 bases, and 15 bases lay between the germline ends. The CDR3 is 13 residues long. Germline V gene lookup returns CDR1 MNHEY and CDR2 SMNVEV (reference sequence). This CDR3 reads CASSPNRPLEAFF. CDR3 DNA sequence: TGTGCCAGCAGCCCGAACAGGCCCCTTGAAGCTTTCTTT.

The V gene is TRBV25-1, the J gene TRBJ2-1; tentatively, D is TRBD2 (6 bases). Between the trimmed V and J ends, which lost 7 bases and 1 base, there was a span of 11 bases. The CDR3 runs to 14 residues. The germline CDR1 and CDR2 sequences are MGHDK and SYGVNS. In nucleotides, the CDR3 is TGTGCCAGCATCCCGGAGGGGTCCTACAATGAGCAGTTCTTC. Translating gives CASIPEGSYNEQFF.

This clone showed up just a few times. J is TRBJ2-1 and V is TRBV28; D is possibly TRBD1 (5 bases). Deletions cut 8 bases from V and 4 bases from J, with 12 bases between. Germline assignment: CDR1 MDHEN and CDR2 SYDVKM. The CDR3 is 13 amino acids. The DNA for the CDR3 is TGTGCCAGCTGTCTAGGGGTATACAATGAGCAGTTCTTC. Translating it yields CASCLGVYNEQFF.

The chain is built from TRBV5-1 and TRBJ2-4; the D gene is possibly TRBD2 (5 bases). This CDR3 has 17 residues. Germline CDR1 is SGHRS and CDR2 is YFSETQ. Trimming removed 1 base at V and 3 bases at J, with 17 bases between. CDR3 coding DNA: TGCGCCAGCAGCTTGTTTACGACTAAAAATGGCAAAAACATTCAGTACTTC. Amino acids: CASSLFTTKNGKNIQYF.

CDR3 DNA sequence: TGTGCCAGCAGCCTCGGACTAGCGGGGTTACAAGAGACCCAGTACTTC. Protein sequence: CASSLGLAGLQETQYF. V usage is TRBV9 and J usage is TRBJ2-5, with 12 bases matching TRBD2. The CDR3 length is 16 residues. Per germline, CDR1 SGDLS and CDR2 YYNGEE. After removal of 4 bases from V and 2 bases from J, the junction contained 6 bases not matched to a gene.

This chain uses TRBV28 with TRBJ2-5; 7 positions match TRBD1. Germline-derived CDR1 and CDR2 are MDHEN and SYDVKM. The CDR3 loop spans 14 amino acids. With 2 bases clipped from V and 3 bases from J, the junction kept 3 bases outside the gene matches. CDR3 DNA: TGTGCCAGCAGTTTAAAAGGGGGCGAAGAGACCCAGTACTTC. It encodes CASSLKGGEETQYF. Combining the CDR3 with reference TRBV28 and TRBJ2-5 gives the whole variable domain DVKVTQSSRYLVKRTGEKVFLECVQDMDHENMFWYRQDPGLGLRLIYFSYDVKMKEKGDIPEGYSVSREKKERFSLILESASTNQTSMYLCASSLKGGEETQYFGPGTRLLVL.

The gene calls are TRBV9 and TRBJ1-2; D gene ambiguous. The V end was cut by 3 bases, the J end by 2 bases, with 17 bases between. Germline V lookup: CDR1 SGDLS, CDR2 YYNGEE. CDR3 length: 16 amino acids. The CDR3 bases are TGTGCCAGCAGCGCAGAGGTCCCTTCCCACAACTATGGCTACACCTTC. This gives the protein CASSAEVPSHNYGYTF.

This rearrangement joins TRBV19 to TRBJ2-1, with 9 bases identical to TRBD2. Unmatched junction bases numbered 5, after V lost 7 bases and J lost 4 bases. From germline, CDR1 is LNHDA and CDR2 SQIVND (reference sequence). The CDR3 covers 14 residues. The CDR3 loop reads CASTPLAGYNEQFF. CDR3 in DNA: TGTGCCAGTACCCCCCTAGCGGGATACAATGAGCAGTTCTTC.

Here the CDR3 DNA reads TGTGCCAGCTCACCTTTAACAGCAGGAAGCAATCAGCCCCAGCATTTT. Residues: CASSPLTAGSNQPQHF. The chain uses TRBV18 and TRBJ1-5; D not certain. Trimming pared 3 bases from V and 1 base from J, leaving 13 bases between. Germline CDR1 and CDR2: KGHSH and LQKENI. The CDR3 contains 16 residues.

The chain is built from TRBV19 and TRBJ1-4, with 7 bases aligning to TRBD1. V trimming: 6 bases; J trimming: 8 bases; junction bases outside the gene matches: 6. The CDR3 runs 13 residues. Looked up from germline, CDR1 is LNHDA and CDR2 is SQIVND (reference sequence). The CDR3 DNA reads TGTGCCAGTAGCAACAGGGGCCAAGAAAAACTGTTTTTT. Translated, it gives CASSNRGQEKLFF.

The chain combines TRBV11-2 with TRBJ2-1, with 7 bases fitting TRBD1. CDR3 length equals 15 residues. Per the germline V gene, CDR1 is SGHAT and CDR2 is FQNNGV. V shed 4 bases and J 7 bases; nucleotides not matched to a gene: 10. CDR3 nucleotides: TGTGCCAGCAGCTCAGCCCTACAGGGGATGAATGAGCAGTTCTTC. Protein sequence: CASSSALQGMNEQFF.

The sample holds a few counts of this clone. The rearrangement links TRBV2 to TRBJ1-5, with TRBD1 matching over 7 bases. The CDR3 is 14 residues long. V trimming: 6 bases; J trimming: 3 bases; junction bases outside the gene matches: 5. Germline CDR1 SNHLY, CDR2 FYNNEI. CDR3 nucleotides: TGTGCCAGCAGCCCCGACAGGGTCAATCAGCCCCAGCATTTT. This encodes CASSPDRVNQPQHF.

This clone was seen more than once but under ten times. The CDR3 spells CASSLTDNEQFF. As DNA, the CDR3 is TGTGCCAGCAGCCTGACTGACAATGAGCAGTTCTTC. This chain connects TRBV11-2 to TRBJ2-1; D remains unclear. The CDR3 length is 12 residues. CDR1 is SGHAT, CDR2 FQNNGV, per germline. Trimming removed 5 bases from V and 5 bases from J, with 7 bases in between. Filled out from reference TRBV11-2 and TRBJ2-1, the complete variable domain reads EAGVAQSPRYKIIEKRQSVAFWCNPISGHATLYWYQQILGQGPKLLIQFQNNGVVDDSQLPKDRFSAERLKGVDSTLKIQPAKLEDSAVYLCASSLTDNEQFFGPGTRLTVL.

CDR3 amino acids: CASSLAGQGFFEPQHF. CDR3 nucleotides: TGTGCCAGCAGCCTAGCGGGACAGGGGTTTTTTGAGCCCCAGCATTTT. V and J are TRBV5-6 and TRBJ1-5; TRBD1 matches at 10 bases. Germline CDR1 is SGHDT and CDR2 is YYEEEE. The ends lost 4 bases at V and 8 bases at J; junction bases unmatched: 12. The CDR3 spans 16 residues.

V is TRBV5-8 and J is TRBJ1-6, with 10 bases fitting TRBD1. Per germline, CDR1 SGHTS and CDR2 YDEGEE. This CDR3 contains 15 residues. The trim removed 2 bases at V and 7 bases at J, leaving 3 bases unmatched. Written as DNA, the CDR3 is TGTGCCAGCAGCTTTCGGGACAGGGGAAATTCACCCCTCCACTTT. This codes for CASSFRDRGNSPLHF.

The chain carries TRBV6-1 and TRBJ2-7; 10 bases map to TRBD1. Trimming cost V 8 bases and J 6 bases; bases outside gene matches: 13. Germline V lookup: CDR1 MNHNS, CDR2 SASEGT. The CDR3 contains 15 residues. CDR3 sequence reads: CASSPGRTGGLEQYF. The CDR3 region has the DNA TGTGCCAGCTCTCCCGGTCGGACAGGGGGTCTCGAGCAGTACTTC.

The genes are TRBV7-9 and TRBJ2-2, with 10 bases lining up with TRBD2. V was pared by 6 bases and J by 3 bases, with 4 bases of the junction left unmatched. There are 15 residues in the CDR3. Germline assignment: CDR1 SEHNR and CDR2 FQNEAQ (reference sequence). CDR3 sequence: CASSRGLADTGELFF. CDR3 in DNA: TGTGCCAGCAGTCGTGGACTAGCGGACACCGGGGAGCTGTTTTTT.

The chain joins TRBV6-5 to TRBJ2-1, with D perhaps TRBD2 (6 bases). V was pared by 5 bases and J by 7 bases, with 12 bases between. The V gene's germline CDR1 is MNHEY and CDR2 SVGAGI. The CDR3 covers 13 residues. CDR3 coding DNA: TGTGCCAGCAGTAAGCCTGGACTAAATGAGCAGTTCTTC. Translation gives CASSKPGLNEQFF.

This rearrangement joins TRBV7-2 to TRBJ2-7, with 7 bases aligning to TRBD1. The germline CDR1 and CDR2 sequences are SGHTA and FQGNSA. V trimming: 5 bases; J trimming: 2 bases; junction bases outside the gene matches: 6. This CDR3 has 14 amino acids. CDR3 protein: CASSTRQGPYEQYF. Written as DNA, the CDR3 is TGTGCCAGCAGCACGAGACAGGGTCCCTACGAGCAGTACTTC.

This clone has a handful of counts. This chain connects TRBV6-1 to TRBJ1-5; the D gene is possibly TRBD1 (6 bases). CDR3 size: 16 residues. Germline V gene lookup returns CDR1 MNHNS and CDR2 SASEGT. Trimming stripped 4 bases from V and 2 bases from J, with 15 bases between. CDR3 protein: CASSGQDSRRNQPQHF. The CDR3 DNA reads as TGTGCCAGCAGTGGGCAGGACAGCCGGCGCAATCAGCCCCAGCATTTT.